Shown below are 23 T cell receptor beta chains from a single sample sequenced in a study of blood T cell repertoires in COVID-19. Produced via immunoSEQ multiplex PCR; TCRdb's table is partial and in-frame only. This sample has tens of thousands of clones, with roughly 87% found just once. Material for sequencing was peripheral blood. All receptors derive from a man younger than 40 with acute or convalescent COVID-19.

The V and J genes are TRBV5-1 and TRBJ1-2, with D hard to call. This CDR3 comprises 12 residues. In germline, CDR1 is SGHRS, CDR2 YFSETQ. Trimming pared 4 bases from V and 5 bases from J, leaving 9 bases between. The CDR3 region has the DNA TGCGCCAGCAGCCCTGACAAGTATGGCTACACCTTC. As protein: CASSPDKYGYTF.

This clone was counted only a few times. The rearrangement links TRBV4-3 to TRBJ2-7; a weak D match, TRBD2 (5 bases). The CDR3 runs to 15 residues. V lost 4 bases, J lost 4 bases, and 17 bases lay in between. Looked up from germline, CDR1 is LGHNA and CDR2 is YSLEER. The CDR3 is CASSLRLGASYEQYF. Written as DNA, the CDR3 is TGCGCCAGCAGCCTCCGCCTGGGAGCATCTTACGAGCAGTACTTC.

This chain links TRBV25-1 with TRBJ1-2; TRBD1 matches at 7 bases. Germline CDR1 is MGHDK and CDR2 is SYGVNS. The length of the CDR3 is 15 residues. The junction had 11 bases not matched to a gene; V was cut back by 4 bases and J by 6 bases. The CDR3 here is CASSARLTGSDGYTF. Here the CDR3 DNA reads TGTGCCAGCAGTGCAAGACTGACAGGGTCCGATGGCTACACCTTC.

This clone appeared a single time. The chain has TRBV5-5 and TRBJ1-5, with TRBD1 matching 7 bases. J was trimmed by 3 bases and V by 4 bases; bases with no gene match: 7. The V gene's germline CDR1 is SGHKS and CDR2 YYEKEE (reference sequence). The CDR3 consists of 15 residues. The CDR3 reads CASSPQGLDNQPQHF. CDR3 DNA: TGTGCCAGCAGCCCACAGGGGTTGGACAATCAGCCCCAGCATTTT.

The sample holds many counts of this clone. The chain recombines TRBV7-2 with TRBJ2-2; 10 bases are shared with TRBD2. V lost 2 bases to trimming and J lost 8 bases; unmatched junction nucleotides: 5. CDR1 SGHTA and CDR2 FQGNSA come from the germline V gene. CDR3 length equals 15 residues. Written as DNA, the CDR3 is TGTGCCAGCAGCTTAAGTAGCGGGAGGTCAGGGGAGCTGTTTTTT. Protein product: CASSLSSGRSGELFF. Filled out from reference TRBV7-2 and TRBJ2-2, the complete variable domain reads GAGVSQSPSNKVTEKGKDVELRCDPISGHTALYWYRQSLGQGLEFLIYFQGNSAPDKSGLPSDRFSAERTGGSVSTLTIQRTQQEDSAVYLCASSLSSGRSGELFFGEGSRLTVL.

The J gene is TRBJ2-1, the V gene TRBV5-1; TRBD2 aligns across 9 bases. The CDR3 covers 17 residues. V lost 0 bases and J lost 4; bases outside the gene matches: 8. The V gene's germline CDR1 is SGHRS and CDR2 YFSETQ. The chain's CDR3 is CASSLVAAGGGYNEQFF. The CDR3 nucleotides read TGCGCCAGCAGCTTGGTCGCAGCGGGAGGAGGGTACAATGAGCAGTTCTTC.

The gene calls are TRBV6-5 and TRBJ1-4; TRBD1 is a possible D gene (6 bases). Trimming pared 6 bases from V and 8 bases from J, leaving 13 bases between. This CDR3 region has 13 residues. The germline gives CDR1 MNHEY, CDR2 SVGAGI. CDR3 residues: CASRSDRSEKLFF. The CDR3 DNA reads as TGTGCCAGCAGGTCAGACAGGTCGGAAAAACTGTTTTTT.

V is TRBV5-6 and J is TRBJ1-6; D is unresolved. V shed 0 bases and J shed 7 bases, with 17 bases lying between them. This CDR3 contains 17 residues. Germline V gene lookup returns CDR1 SGHDT and CDR2 YYEEEE. The DNA for the CDR3 is TGTGCCAGCAGCTTGGGGTTCGGAGGGCCCTCGAATTCACCCCTCCACTTT. The encoded protein is CASSLGFGGPSNSPLHF.

CDR3 sequence reads: CASSRDSNEQFF. The CDR3 DNA follows: TGCGCCAGCAGCCGGGACTCCAATGAGCAGTTCTTC. V gene TRBV4-1 combines with J gene TRBJ2-1, with D possibly matching TRBD2 (6 bases). The germline gives CDR1 MGHRA, CDR2 YSYEKL. The V end lost 4 bases, the J end lost 6 bases, and 7 bases lay between the germline ends. The CDR3 is 12 amino acids.

The chain is built from TRBV9 and TRBJ1-6, with D hard to call. The CDR3 has 15 amino acids. The V end was cut by 0 bases, the J end by 5 bases, with 9 bases between. The germline V gene has CDR1 SGDLS and CDR2 YYNGEE. Written as DNA, the CDR3 is TGTGCCAGCAGCGTAGGGTGGAGGGATAATTCACCCCTCCACTTT. Its translation is CASSVGWRDNSPLHF.

The J gene is TRBJ2-3, the V gene TRBV20-1; possibly TRBD1 for D (5 bases). Looked up from germline, CDR1 is DFQATT and CDR2 is SNEGSKA (reference sequence). V was trimmed by 3 bases and J by 3 bases, leaving 16 bases between them. The CDR3 has 15 amino acids. CDR3 loop: CSASPYRGSTDTQYF. For the CDR3, the DNA is TGCAGTGCTAGTCCGTATAGGGGAAGTACAGATACGCAGTATTTT.

The J gene is TRBJ2-5, the V gene TRBV7-2; D might be TRBD1 (6 bases). Germline V gene data show CDR1 as SGHTA and CDR2 as FQGNSA. This CDR3 has 15 residues. V lost 5 bases, J lost 7 bases, and 20 bases lay in between. This CDR3 is CASSTPVGRGGTQYF. The DNA for the CDR3 is TGTGCCAGCAGCACCCCTGTGGGGCGAGGGGGGACCCAGTACTTC.

This clone was seen at least ten times. This chain links TRBV24-1 with TRBJ2-1, with no clear D. This CDR3 has 15 residues. The V and J ends lost 1 base and 0 bases respectively, with 6 bases between them. Germline lookup yields CDR1 KGHDR and CDR2 SFDVKD. CDR3 sequence reads: CATSDLASSYNEQFF. CDR3 bases: TGTGCCACCAGTGATTTAGCGAGCTCCTACAATGAGCAGTTCTTC.

This clone was seen just once. The chain employs TRBV4-1 and TRBJ2-7; TRBD2 matches 9 bases. This CDR3 has 18 amino acids. Per the germline V gene, CDR1 is MGHRA and CDR2 is YSYEKL. Germline trimming cut 4 bases from V and 3 bases from J; bases unmatched to any gene: 16. The chain's CDR3 is CASSPGPSGIGGYYEQYF. The DNA of the CDR3 is TGCGCCAGCAGCCCCGGCCCTAGCGGGATCGGGGGCTACTACGAGCAGTACTTC.

The chain couples TRBV10-2 to TRBJ2-3, with D possibly matching TRBD2 (6 bases). Germline V lookup: CDR1 WSHSY, CDR2 SAAADI. This CDR3 region has 14 residues. V lost 10 bases and J 0 bases, leaving 14 bases between the germline ends. The CDR3 DNA is TGCGCCACCACTTGGAGCGGGAGCACAGATACGCAGTATTTT. It yields the protein CATTWSGSTDTQYF.

The chain joins TRBV6-5 to TRBJ1-2, with 9 bases fitting TRBD1. Germline V gene sequence: CDR1 MNHEY, CDR2 SVGAGI. V was clipped by 0 bases and J by 5 bases; unmatched bases: 4. This CDR3 has 15 amino acids. CDR3 amino acids: CASSYSQGARYGYTF. In DNA, the CDR3 is TGTGCCAGCAGTTACTCACAGGGGGCGAGATATGGCTACACCTTC.

This clone was observed once. This chain connects TRBV27 to TRBJ2-7; 9 bases are shared with TRBD2. V shed 6 bases, J shed 0 bases, and the junction held 9 bases outside the gene matches. Germline values: CDR1 MNHEY, CDR2 SMNVEV (reference sequence). The CDR3 sequence is 16 residues long. Here the CDR3 DNA reads TGTGCCAGCAGCTCACCCTTTAGCGGGAGCTCCTACGAGCAGTACTTC. Its protein is CASSSPFSGSSYEQYF.

As DNA, the CDR3 is TGTGCCAGTAGTCCTAGGACAGGGGTCGGCGAGCAGTACTTC. It encodes CASSPRTGVGEQYF. The gene calls are TRBV19 and TRBJ2-7; 9 nucleotides line up with TRBD1. The V and J ends lost 5 bases and 6 bases, in that order; junction bases with no gene match: 8. CDR1 and CDR2 from the germline V gene are LNHDA and SQIVND (reference sequence). The CDR3 contains 14 residues.

The table lists this clone with a few counts. The chain recombines TRBV7-9 with TRBJ2-2; TRBD2 matches at 7 bases. From germline, CDR1 is SEHNR and CDR2 FQNEAQ (reference sequence). V shed 6 bases, J shed 4 bases, and the junction held 11 bases outside the gene matches. The CDR3 consists of 16 residues. The CDR3: CASSLAGAGGTGELFF. CDR3 nucleotide sequence: TGTGCCAGCAGTTTGGCGGGAGCAGGTGGCACCGGGGAGCTGTTTTTT.

This chain joins TRBV11-2 and TRBJ1-1, with D possibly matching TRBD1 (6 bases). Germline V lookup: CDR1 SGHAT, CDR2 FQNNGV. Trimming removed 5 bases at V and 11 bases at J, with 15 bases between. This CDR3 is built from 12 residues. The CDR3 DNA sequence: TGTGCCAGCAGCAGAATACAGGGCAGGGCTTTCTTT. It is translated as CASSRIQGRAFF.

The chain employs TRBV10-3 and TRBJ2-3; 8 nucleotides align to TRBD2. The ends lost 9 bases at V and 4 bases at J; junction bases unmatched: 6. CDR1 and CDR2 (germline): ENHRY, SYGVKD. CDR3 length: 13 residues. For the CDR3, the DNA is TGTGCCATTCAAGCGGGAGTCCCAGATACGCAGTATTTT. Its protein is CAIQAGVPDTQYF.

The CDR3 DNA sequence: TGTGCCAGCACAATGAGGAGGGGCTCGAGCTCTGGAAACACCATATATTTT. Protein: CASTMRRGSSSGNTIYF. The rearrangement joins TRBV2 to TRBJ1-3; D perhaps matches TRBD1 (5 bases). The CDR3 is 17 residues long. Germline V lookup: CDR1 SNHLY, CDR2 FYNNEI. Trimming shortened V by 7 bases and J by 0 bases, and 19 bases separated the two germline ends.

The chain couples TRBV11-2 to TRBJ1-6; tentatively, D is TRBD1 (5 bases). The CDR3 totals 12 residues. Per germline, CDR1 SGHAT and CDR2 FQNNGV. V gave up 7 bases and J gave up 10 bases, with 11 bases separating them. Here the CDR3 reads CASTPGLSPLHF. In nucleotides, the CDR3 is TGTGCCAGCACCCCAGGGTTGTCACCCCTCCACTTT.